The present TCR beta chain was sequenced within a study of cytomegalovirus exposure and HLA in healthy donors. Whole-study findings and limits: TCR beta chains numbering 150 to 200 were designated cytomegalovirus-associated. Within the data, a cluster of highly shared sequence variants was likely a sequencing artifact.

A note on this clone: The antigen remains undetermined.

PCR employed 60 Vbeta and 13 Jbeta primers. Study processing details: About 12 million of the 60 million to 90 million unique TCR beta chains counted in a later analysis were shared. Repertoires were generated with immunoSEQ multiplex PCR, while TCRdb's copy carries only in-frame clones and drops some. The DNA gave D and trimming, while V, J and clone size come from that table. The table has about 120,000 clones, roughly 62% seen once. The V gene's germline CDR1 is SGHRS and CDR2 YFSETQ. CDR3 size: 15 residues. V gave up 5 bases and J gave up 1 base, with 15 bases separating them. This sequence joins TRBV5-1 and TRBJ1-1, with a tentative D call TRBD1 (5 bases). Sequenced input: PBMCs. This TCR was recovered from a man under 40 in good health and CMV-seropositive. CDR3 bases: TGCGCCAGCAGGACCGGGGGGGTTGAGAACACTGAAGCTTTCTTT. Its translation is CASRTGGVENTEAFF.